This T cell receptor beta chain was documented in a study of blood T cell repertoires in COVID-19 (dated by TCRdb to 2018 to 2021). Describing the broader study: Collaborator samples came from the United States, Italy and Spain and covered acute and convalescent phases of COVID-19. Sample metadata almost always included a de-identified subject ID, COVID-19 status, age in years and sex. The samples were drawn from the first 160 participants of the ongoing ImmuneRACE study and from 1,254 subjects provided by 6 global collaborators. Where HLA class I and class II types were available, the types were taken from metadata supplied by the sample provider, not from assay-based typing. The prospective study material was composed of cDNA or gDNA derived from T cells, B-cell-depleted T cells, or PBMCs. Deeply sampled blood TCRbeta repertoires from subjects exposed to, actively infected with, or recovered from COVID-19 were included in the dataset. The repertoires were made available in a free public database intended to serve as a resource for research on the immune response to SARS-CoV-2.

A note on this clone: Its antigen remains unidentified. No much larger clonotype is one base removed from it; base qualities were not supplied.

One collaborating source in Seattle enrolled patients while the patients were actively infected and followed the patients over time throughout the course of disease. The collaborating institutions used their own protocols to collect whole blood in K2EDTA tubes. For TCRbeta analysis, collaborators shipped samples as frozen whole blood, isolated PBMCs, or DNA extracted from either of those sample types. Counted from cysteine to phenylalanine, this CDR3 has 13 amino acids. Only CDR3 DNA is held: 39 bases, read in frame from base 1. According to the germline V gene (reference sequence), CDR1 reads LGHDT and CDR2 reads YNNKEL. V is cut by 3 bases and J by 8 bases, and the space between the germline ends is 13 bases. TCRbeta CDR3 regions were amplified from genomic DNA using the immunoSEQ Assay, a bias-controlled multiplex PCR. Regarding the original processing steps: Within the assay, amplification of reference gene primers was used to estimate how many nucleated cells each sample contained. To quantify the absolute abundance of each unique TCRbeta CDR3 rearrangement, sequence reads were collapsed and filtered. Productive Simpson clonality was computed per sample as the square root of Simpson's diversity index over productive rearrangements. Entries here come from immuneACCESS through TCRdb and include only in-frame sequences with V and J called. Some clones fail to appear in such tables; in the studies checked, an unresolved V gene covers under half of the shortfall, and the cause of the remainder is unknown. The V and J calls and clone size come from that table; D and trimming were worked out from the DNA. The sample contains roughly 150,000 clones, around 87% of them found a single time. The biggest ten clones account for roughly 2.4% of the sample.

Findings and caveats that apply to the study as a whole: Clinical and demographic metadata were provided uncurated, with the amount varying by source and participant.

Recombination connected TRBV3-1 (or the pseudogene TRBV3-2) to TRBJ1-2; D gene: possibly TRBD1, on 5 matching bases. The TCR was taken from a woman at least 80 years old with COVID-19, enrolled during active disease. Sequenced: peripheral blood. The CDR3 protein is CASSHIRVGGYTF. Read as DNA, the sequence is TGTGCCAGCAGCCATATCAGGGTTGGGGGCTACACCTTC.